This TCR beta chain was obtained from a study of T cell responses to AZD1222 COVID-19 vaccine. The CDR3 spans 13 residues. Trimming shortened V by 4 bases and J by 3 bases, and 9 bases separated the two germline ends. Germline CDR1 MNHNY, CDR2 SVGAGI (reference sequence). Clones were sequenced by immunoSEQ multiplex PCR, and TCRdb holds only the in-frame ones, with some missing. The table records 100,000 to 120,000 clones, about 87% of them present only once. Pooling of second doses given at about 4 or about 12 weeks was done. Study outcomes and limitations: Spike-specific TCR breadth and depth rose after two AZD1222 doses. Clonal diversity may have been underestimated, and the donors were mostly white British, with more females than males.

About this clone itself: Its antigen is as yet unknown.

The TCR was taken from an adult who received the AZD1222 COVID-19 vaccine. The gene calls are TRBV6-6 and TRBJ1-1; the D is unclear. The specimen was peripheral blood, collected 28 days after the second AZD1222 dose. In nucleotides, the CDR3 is TGTGCCAGCAGTTCCGTGCAGGACACTGAAGCTTTCTTT. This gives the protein CASSSVQDTEAFF.